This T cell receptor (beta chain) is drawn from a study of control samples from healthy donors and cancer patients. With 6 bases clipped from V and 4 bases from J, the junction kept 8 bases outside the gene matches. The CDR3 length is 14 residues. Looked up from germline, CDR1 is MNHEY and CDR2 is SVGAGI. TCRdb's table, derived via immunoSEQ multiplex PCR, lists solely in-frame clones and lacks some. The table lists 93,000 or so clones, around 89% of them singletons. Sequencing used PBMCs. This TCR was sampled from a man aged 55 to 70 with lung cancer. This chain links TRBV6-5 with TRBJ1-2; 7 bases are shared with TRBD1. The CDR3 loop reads CASRSVGGTYGYTF. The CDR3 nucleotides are TGTGCCAGCAGATCAGTAGGGGGCACCTATGGCTACACCTTC.